The sequence of this TCR beta chain was determined in a study of response to subunit inactivated influenza vaccine. This clonotype was seen more than once but under ten times. The CDR3 contains 16 residues. In germline, CDR1 is SGHRS, CDR2 YFSETQ. V gave up 4 bases and J gave up 0 bases; unmatched junction bases: 5. TCRdb itself ran the RT-PCR reads through MiXCR, one entry per CDR3 protein. The table lists roughly 650,000 distinct CDR3 sequences, around 13% of them singletons. This TCR came from a man in his forties or fifties who received an inactivated influenza vaccine. The specimen was PBMCs from blood, collected around 14 days before vaccination. The gene calls are TRBV5-1 and TRBJ1-4, with TRBD1 matching 8 bases. The CDR3: CASSLGQATTNEKLFF. CDR3 DNA: TGCGCCAGCAGCCTGGGACAGGCCACAACTAATGAAAAACTGTTTTTT.